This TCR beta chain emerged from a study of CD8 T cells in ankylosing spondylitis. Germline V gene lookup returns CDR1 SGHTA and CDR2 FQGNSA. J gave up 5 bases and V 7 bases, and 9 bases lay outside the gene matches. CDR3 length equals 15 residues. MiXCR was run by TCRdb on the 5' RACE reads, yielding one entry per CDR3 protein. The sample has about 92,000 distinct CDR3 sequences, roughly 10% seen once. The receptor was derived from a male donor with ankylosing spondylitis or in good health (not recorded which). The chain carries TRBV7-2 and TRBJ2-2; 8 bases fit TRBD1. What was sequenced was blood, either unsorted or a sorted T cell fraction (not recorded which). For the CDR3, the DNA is TGTGCCAGCACTGCGGACAGGGTAACAACCGGGGAGCTGTTTTTT. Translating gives CASTADRVTTGELFF.